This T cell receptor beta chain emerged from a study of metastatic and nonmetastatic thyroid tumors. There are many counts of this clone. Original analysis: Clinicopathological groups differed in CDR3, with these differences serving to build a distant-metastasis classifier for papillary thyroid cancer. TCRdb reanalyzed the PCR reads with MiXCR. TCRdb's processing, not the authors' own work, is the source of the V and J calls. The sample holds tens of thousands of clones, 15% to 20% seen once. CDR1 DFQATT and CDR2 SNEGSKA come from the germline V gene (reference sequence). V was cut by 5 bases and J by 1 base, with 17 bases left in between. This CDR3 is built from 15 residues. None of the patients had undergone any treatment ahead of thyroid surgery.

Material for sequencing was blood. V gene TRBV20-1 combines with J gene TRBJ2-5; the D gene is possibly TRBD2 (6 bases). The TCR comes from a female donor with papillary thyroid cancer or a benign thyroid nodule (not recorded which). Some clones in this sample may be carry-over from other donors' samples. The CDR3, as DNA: TGCAGTGCTGACGACCGGGACTCAACCCAAGAGACCCAGTACTTC. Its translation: CSADDRDSTQETQYF.